The sequence of this TCR beta chain was determined in a study of blood T cell repertoires in COVID-19 (dated by TCRdb to the early 2020s). About the investigation overall: Collaborator samples came from the United States, Italy and Spain and covered acute and convalescent phases of COVID-19. The material from the prospective study consisted of cDNA or gDNA derived from T cells, B-cell-depleted T cells, or PBMCs. The dataset comprised deeply sampled blood TCRbeta repertoires from subjects exposed to, actively infected with, or recovered from COVID-19. The repertoires were made available in a free public database intended to serve as a resource for research on the immune response to SARS-CoV-2. The samples were drawn from two sources: the first 160 participants of the ongoing ImmuneRACE study, and 1,254 subjects contributed by 6 global collaborators. A de-identified subject ID, COVID-19 status, age in years and sex were almost always included in the sample metadata. Where available, HLA class I and class II types were taken from metadata supplied by the sample provider and were not determined by assay-based typing.

The collaborating institutions used their own protocols to collect whole blood in K2EDTA tubes. For TCRbeta analysis, collaborator samples were shipped as frozen whole blood, as isolated PBMCs, or as DNA extracted from either sample type. The paper as a whole reports these results and caveats: The quantity of clinical and demographic metadata differed by source and by participant and was supplied without curation.

Comment on this clone: Its antigen specificity is not known. Base-call qualities are not available, and no considerably larger clone is one nucleotide away.

TCRbeta CDR3 regions were amplified from genomic DNA by means of the immunoSEQ Assay, a bias-controlled multiplex PCR. In the authors' own workflow: The number of nucleated cells in each sample was estimated by amplification of reference gene primers within the assay. Sequence reads were collapsed and filtered to measure the absolute abundance of every unique TCRbeta CDR3 rearrangement. For each sample, productive Simpson clonality was calculated as the square root of Simpson's diversity index across productive rearrangements. TCRdb carries this immuneACCESS record with in-frame sequences only. Its versions omit some clonotypes, under half of them owing to an unresolved V gene in the studies checked, with the rest unexplained. D and trimming were read from the DNA, whereas the V and J calls and clone size are those reported in that table. The sample table shows 200,000 to 300,000 clones, and around four fifths are seen once. The ten most abundant clones make up under 5% of the sample.

Sequenced input: peripheral blood. This receptor was taken from a man in his 60s with acute or convalescent COVID-19.

CDR3 reads: CASSPRGTGDMTQYF. In nucleotides, the sequence is TGTGCCAGCAGCCCCAGGGGGACAGGGGATATGACGCAGTATTTT. Recombination joined TRBV7-3 with TRBJ2-3, with TRBD1 matching 10 junction bases. The germline V gene specifies SGHTA as CDR1 and FQGTGA as CDR2. Including cysteine and phenylalanine, the CDR3 has 15 amino acids. Left in the record is the CDR3 DNA by itself, 45 bases read in frame from the first base. The junction shows trimming of 5 bases on V and 9 bases on J, and the gene matches do not reach 11 bases of it.